The rows below give T cell receptor beta chains drawn from one sample of a study of Graves' ophthalmopathy and Graves' hyperthyroidism. MiXCR was run by TCRdb on the multiplex PCR reads, yielding one entry per CDR3 protein. Of over 500,000 distinct CDR3 sequences listed, 20% to 25% are singletons. The sample comprised peripheral blood. These receptor sequences come from a woman younger than 30 with stable Graves' hyperthyroidism. Some clones in this sample may be carry-over from other donors' samples. Both conserved end residues are part of each CDR3.

16	TRBV6-2/TRBV6-3	CASTVPGQGAALRQYF
13	TRBV12-3/TRBV12-4	CASSLRDTAEAFF
14	TRBV20-1	CSARLGGELYGYTF
15	TRBV2	CASSVTGTAQETQYF
15	TRBV5-5	CASSSVGQGGQPQHF
16	TRBV19	CASSIDTGGSNQPQHF
13	TRBV12-3/TRBV12-4	CASSLQEGYGYTF
17	TRBV11-1	CASSTRSLGGSSQPQHF
14	TRBV2	CASRVTGGHTEAFF
14	TRBV6-1	CASHRDPQTYEQYF
16	TRBV28	CASSSPATFNTDTQYF
17	TRBV4-1	CASSHGVGGLMAGELFF
16	TRBV28	CANSLSYGGNTGELFF
14	TRBV28	CASSPPGEWETQYF
16	TRBV20-1	CSARKLTSGGEETRYF
14	TRBV9	CASSDRDSLVGYTF
13	TRBV5-6	CASSTSSSYGYTF
14	TRBV5-6	CASSLGDRGHEQYF
15	TRBV4-1	CASSPTLVGDQPQHF
15	TRBV4-1	CASSQDPGDNQPQHF
14	TRBV28	CASSLLGNGSPLHF
16	TRBV6-5	CASSYNPRSTNTEAFF
15	TRBV18	CASSPRTGKDTEAFF
16	TRBV11-2	CASSFLGGGGLETQYF
18	TRBV19	CASSTRRPSAPPGTEAFF
12	TRBV6-2/TRBV6-3	CASSPDSLEAFF
14	TRBV7-9	CASSSPGLIYEQYF
14	TRBV5-6	CASTLHLVGSPLHF
14	TRBV6-2/TRBV6-3	CASSYEAGNTEAFF
11	TRBV6-2/TRBV6-3	CASSYPQEAFF
15	TRBV6-5	CASSYRGGRAYEQYF
13	TRBV7-9	CASRIGGQETQYF
14	TRBV28	CASKRMASSYEQYF
16	TRBV27	CASSVNRDGPNYGYTF
14	TRBV7-2	CASTRTGGEETQYF
14	TRBV6-1	CASTPVGAKNIQYF
14	TRBV2	CASSDQGLRYEQYF
16	TRBV12-3/TRBV12-4	CASSRGPADSTYEQYF
16	TRBV2	CASRPGQGAGTGELFF
15	TRBV5-1	CASSPGLTGLSEAFF
16	TRBV6-5	CASSSPGLLWTGELFF
18	TRBV27	CASSQPLTGTGDTGELFF
15	TRBV28	CASSFQGAGANVLTF
13	TRBV5-6	CASSWDRGETQYF
14	TRBV12-3/TRBV12-4	CASSLDLLVETQYF
14	TRBV6-1	CASSWTERNQPQHF
18	TRBV6-1	CASSPRDSLSSYNSPLHF
15	TRBV5-1	CASSFYPGAQYEQYF
17	TRBV4-1	CASSQDTSKVSDQPQHF
12	TRBV10-3	CAIGRISTEAFF
13	TRBV24-1	CATSEGGRETQYF
15	TRBV28	CASSVQDYPVVEQYF
15	TRBV12-3/TRBV12-4	CASSLRGGVGQPQHF
15	TRBV6-2/TRBV6-3	CASSRRGAMNTEAFF
16	TRBV2	CASSEEVVSSSYGYTF